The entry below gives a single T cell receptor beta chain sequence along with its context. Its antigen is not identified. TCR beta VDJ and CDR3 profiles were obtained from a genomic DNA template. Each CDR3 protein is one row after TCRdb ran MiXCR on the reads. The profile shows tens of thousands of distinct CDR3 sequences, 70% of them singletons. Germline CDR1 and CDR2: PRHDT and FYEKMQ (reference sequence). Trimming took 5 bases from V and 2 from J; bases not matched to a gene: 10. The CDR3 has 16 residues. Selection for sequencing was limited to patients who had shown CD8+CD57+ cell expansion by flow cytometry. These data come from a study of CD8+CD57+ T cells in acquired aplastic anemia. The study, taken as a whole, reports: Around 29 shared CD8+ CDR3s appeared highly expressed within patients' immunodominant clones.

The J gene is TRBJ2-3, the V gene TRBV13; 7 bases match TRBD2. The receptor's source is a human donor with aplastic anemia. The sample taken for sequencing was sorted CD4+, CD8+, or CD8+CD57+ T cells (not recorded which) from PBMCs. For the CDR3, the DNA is TGTGCCAGCAGCGCGACCCGGGAGGAGAACACAGATACGCAGTATTTT. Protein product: CASSATREENTDTQYF.